These 8 T cell receptor beta chains were sequenced from one sample in a study of somatic mutations in cytotoxic T cells in rheumatoid arthritis. Profiling relied on immunoSEQ multiplex PCR, and the TCRdb table lists in-frame clones only, not all of them. The profile covers 15,000 to 20,000 clones, with over 75% appearing a single time and under 12% taken by the ten largest. Input material: CD8+ T cells sorted from blood. All receptors derive from a woman aged 45-59 years in good health.

This clone was detected only once. The J gene is TRBJ2-1, the V gene TRBV11-2; TRBD2 aligns across 8 bases. This CDR3 is built from 15 residues. Trimming took 1 base from V and 4 from J; bases not matched to a gene: 3. Germline V CDR1 and CDR2: SGHAT, FQNNGV. Here the CDR3 reads CASSLGSSGYNEQFF. The CDR3 DNA follows: TGTGCCAGCAGCTTAGGATCTAGCGGGTACAATGAGCAGTTCTTC.

This clone has only a few counts. The chain joins TRBV18 to TRBJ2-7; no clear D gene. CDR1 and CDR2 from the germline V gene are KGHSH and LQKENI. V was clipped by 3 bases and J by 7 bases, with 19 bases between them. CDR3 length: 15 amino acids. As DNA, the CDR3 is TGTGCCAGCTCACCTGATAAAACCAATGCGCGGGAGCAGTACTTC. It codes for CASSPDKTNAREQYF.

This rearrangement joins TRBV11-2 to TRBJ2-7, with unresolved D. Trimming left V 5 bases short and J 3 bases short, with 14 bases between. CDR3 length equals 14 residues. Per the germline V gene, CDR1 is SGHAT and CDR2 is FQNNGV. The CDR3 spells CASSPPINNYEQYF. In nucleotides, the CDR3 is TGTGCCAGCAGCCCCCCTATTAATAACTACGAGCAGTACTTC.

A few counts support this clone. V and J are TRBV4-1 and TRBJ2-7; TRBD1 agrees at 7 bases. CDR3 length equals 15 residues. The V gene end was trimmed by 2 bases and the J gene end by 2 bases; junction bases not matched to a gene: 6. Per germline, CDR1 MGHRA and CDR2 YSYEKL. The CDR3 coding sequence is TGCGCCAGCAGCCAACTCACAGGGGACCCCTACGAGCAGTACTTC. Translated: CASSQLTGDPYEQYF.

The J gene is TRBJ2-1, the V gene TRBV10-2, with TRBD2 matching 12 bases. V was clipped by 4 bases and J by 7 bases; unmatched bases: 2. The CDR3 is 14 residues long. Germline loops: CDR1 WSHSY, CDR2 SAAADI. The CDR3 DNA reads as TGCGCCAGCAGTGTCGGGACTAGCGGGAATGAGCAGTTCTTC. Translated: CASSVGTSGNEQFF.

The V gene is TRBV4-3, the J gene TRBJ2-7; D possibly uses TRBD1 or TRBD2 (7 bases each). Trimming cost V 4 bases and J 3 bases, with 19 bases left between them. CDR1 LGHNA and CDR2 YSLEER come from the germline V gene. The CDR3 spans 16 residues. The CDR3 bases are TGCGCCAGCAGCCCTGAAGGGGGGGACAGCAGCTACGAGCAGTACTTC. Protein product: CASSPEGGDSSYEQYF.

The V call is TRBV19, the J call TRBJ1-4; 10 bases are a match to TRBD1. CDR3 length equals 15 residues. CDR1 LNHDA and CDR2 SQIVND come from the germline V gene (reference sequence). The ends lost 3 bases at V and 8 bases at J; junction bases unmatched: 6. CDR3 amino acids: CASSIGGTGVEKLFF. CDR3 coding DNA: TGTGCCAGTAGTATTGGGGGGACAGGGGTCGAAAAACTGTTTTTT.

This clone was observed a few times. V gene TRBV30 combines with J gene TRBJ2-5; perhaps TRBD1 as D (5 bases). Germline loops: CDR1 GTSNPN, CDR2 SVGIG (reference sequence). The V end lost 0 bases, the J end lost 1 base, and 9 bases lay between the germline ends. The CDR3 loop spans 14 amino acids. As DNA, the CDR3 is TGTGCCTGGAGTGTGGCAGGGCCCCAAGAGACCCAGTACTTC. It codes for CAWSVAGPQETQYF.